A selection of T cell receptor beta chains follows, all from one sample in a study of blood T cell repertoires in COVID-19. Generated by immunoSEQ multiplex PCR, the TCRdb table keeps only in-frame clones and is missing some. The data show over 80,000 clones, with approximately 71% seen just once and approximately 4.6% held by the top ten. Sequenced sample: peripheral blood. All receptors derive from a woman in her forties or fifties with acute or convalescent COVID-19. The CDR3 runs from the conserved cysteine through the conserved F or W. D genes are given only for firm matches. Size tells how often a clone was seen (once, few, many) or the class of an expanded clone, and some rows leave it out.

-	TRBV3-1/TRBV3-2	-	13	TRBJ1-6	TGTGCCAGCAGCCAATCAGGGAATTCACCCCTCCACTTT	CASSQSGNSPLHF
once	TRBV19	-	13	TRBJ2-7	TGTGCCAGTAGTGCCAGGGCGGCCTACGAGCAGTACTTC	CASSARAAYEQYF
few	TRBV7-2	-	14	TRBJ2-2	TGTGCCAGCAGCTGGACACTGAACACCGGGGAGCTGTTTTTT	CASSWTLNTGELFF
few	TRBV30	-	12	TRBJ2-5	TGTGCCTGGAATAGGGGCATGGAGACCCAGTACTTC	CAWNRGMETQYF
once	TRBV6-1	TRBD1	18	TRBJ1-1	TGTGCCAGCAGTGATGGGGGGGGGACAGGGGGAAGGAACACTGAAGCTTTCTTT	CASSDGGGTGGRNTEAFF
-	TRBV7-6	-	16	TRBJ2-2	TGTGCCAGCAGCTTAGGGTATCAGGCGAACACCGGGGAGCTGTTTTTT	CASSLGYQANTGELFF
few	TRBV28	-	13	TRBJ1-2	TGTGCCAGCAGTTTGGACGGACTCTATGGCTACACCTTC	CASSLDGLYGYTF
few	TRBV19	TRBD1	13	TRBJ2-1	TGTGCCAGTAGTAGGACAGGGGGCAATGAGCAGTTCTTC	CASSRTGGNEQFF
-	TRBV19	-	14	TRBJ2-2	TGTGCCAGTAGTATTCGAGGGAGAACCGGGGAGCTGTTTTTT	CASSIRGRTGELFF
few	TRBV7-2	-	14	TRBJ1-4	TGTGCCAGCAGCCCCGACAGATTTAATGAAAAACTGTTTTTT	CASSPDRFNEKLFF
-	TRBV14	-	15	TRBJ2-2	TGTGCCAGCAGCCAAGATAGCGATTACCGGAGGGAGCTGTTTTTT	CASSQDSDYRRELFF
-	TRBV2	-	11	TRBJ1-3	TGTGCCAGCAGTACACGAAACACCATATATTTT	CASSTRNTIYF
-	TRBV7-9	TRBD1	15	TRBJ1-6	TGTGCCAGCAGCCGACAGACAGGGGGCGATTCACCCCTCCACTTT	CASSRQTGGDSPLHF
-	TRBV5-5	-	12	TRBJ2-5	TGTGCCAGCAGCCCCTCCCAAGAGACCCAGTACTTC	CASSPSQETQYF
few	TRBV11-2	-	13	TRBJ2-7	TGTGCCAGCAGCTTAGCCGTCTCCTACGAGCAGTACTTC	CASSLAVSYEQYF